This T cell receptor (beta chain) was documented in a study of T cell changes during pregnancy in multiple sclerosis. Generated by immunoSEQ multiplex PCR, the TCRdb table keeps only in-frame clones and is missing some. The table has 15,000 to 20,000 clones, 70% to 90% seen once; the top ten hold 4.5% to 6%. With 4 bases removed from V and 1 base from J, the gap between germline ends came to 11 bases. CDR1 and CDR2 (germline): LGHNA, YNFKEQ. The CDR3 length is 15 residues. This sample comprised CD8+ T cells from peripheral blood mononuclear cells, obtained in the third trimester of pregnancy. The chain uses TRBV4-2 and TRBJ1-3; unclear D gene. The clonotype originates from a female donor in good health, enrolled as a control in a pregnancy study. This CDR3 reads CASSLEPTSGNTIYF. CDR3 sequence (DNA): TGTGCCAGCAGCCTAGAACCCACTTCTGGAAACACCATATATTTT.